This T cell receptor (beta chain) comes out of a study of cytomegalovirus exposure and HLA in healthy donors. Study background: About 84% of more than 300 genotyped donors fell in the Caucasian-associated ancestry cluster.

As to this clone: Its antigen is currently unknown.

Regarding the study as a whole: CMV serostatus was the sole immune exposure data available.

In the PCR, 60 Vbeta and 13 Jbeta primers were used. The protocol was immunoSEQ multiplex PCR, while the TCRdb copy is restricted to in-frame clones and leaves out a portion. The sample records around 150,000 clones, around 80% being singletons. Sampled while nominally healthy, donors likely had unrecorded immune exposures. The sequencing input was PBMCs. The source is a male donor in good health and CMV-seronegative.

The CDR3 loop reads CASSQGQNTEAFF. DNA of the CDR3: TGTGCCAGCAGCCAGGGCCAAAACACTGAAGCTTTCTTT. The chain uses TRBV7-2 and TRBJ1-1; possibly TRBD1 for D (5 bases). V was shortened by 5 bases and J by 2 bases, with 9 bases between the two germline ends. CDR1 and CDR2 from the germline V gene are SGHTA and FQGNSA. The CDR3 is 13 amino acids.